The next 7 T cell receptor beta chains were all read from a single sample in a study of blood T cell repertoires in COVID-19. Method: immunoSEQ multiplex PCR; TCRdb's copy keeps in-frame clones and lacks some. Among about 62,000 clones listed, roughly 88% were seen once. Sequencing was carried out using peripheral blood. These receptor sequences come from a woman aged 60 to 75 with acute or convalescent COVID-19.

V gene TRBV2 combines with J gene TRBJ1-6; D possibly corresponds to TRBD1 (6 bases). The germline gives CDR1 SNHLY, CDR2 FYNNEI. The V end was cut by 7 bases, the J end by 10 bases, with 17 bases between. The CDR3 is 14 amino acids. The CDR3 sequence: CASKRIGGNSPLHF. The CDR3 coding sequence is TGTGCCAGCAAGAGGATAGGGGGTAACTCACCCCTCCACTTT.

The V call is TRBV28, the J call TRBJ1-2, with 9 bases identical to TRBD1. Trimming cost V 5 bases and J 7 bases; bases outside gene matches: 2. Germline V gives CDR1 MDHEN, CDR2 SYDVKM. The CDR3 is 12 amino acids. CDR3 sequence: CASSNRGLGYTF. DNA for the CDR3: TGTGCCAGCAGTAACAGGGGGCTTGGCTACACCTTC.

DNA for the CDR3: TGTGCCAGCAGCTTGGTGGGGGGTTATGGCTACACCTTC. It encodes CASSLVGGYGYTF. The rearrangement links TRBV5-6 to TRBJ1-2, with D tentatively TRBD1 (5 bases). The CDR3 totals 13 residues. Germline V CDR1 and CDR2: SGHDT, YYEEEE. The V and J ends lost 0 bases and 5 bases respectively, with 8 bases between them. Supplemented by reference TRBV5-6 and TRBJ1-2, the full variable domain reads DAGVTQSPTHLIKTRGQQVTLRCSPKSGHDTVSWYQQALGQGPQFIFQYYEEEERQRGNFPDRFSGHQFPNYSSELNVNALLLGDSALYLCASSLVGGYGYTFGSGTRLTVV.

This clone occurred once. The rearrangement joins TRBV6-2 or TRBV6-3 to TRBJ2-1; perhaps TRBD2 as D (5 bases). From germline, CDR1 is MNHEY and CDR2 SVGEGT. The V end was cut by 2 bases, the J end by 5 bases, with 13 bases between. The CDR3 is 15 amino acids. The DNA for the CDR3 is TGTGCCAGCAGTTACCCGCTTGCGGGCAACAATGAGCAGTTCTTC. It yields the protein CASSYPLAGNNEQFF.

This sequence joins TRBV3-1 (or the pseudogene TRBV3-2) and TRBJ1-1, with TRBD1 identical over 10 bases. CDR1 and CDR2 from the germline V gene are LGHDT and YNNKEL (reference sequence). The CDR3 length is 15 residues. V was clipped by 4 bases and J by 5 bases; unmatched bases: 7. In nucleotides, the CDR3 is TGTGCCAGCAGCCTTCGGACAGGGGGACGGACTGAAGCTTTCTTT. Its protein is CASSLRTGGRTEAFF.

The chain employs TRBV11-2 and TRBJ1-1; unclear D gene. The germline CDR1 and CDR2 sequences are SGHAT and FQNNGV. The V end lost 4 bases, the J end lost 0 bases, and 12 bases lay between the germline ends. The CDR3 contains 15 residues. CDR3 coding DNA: TGTGCCAGCAGCTCGTATTTTGGGCTGAACACTGAAGCTTTCTTT. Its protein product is CASSSYFGLNTEAFF.

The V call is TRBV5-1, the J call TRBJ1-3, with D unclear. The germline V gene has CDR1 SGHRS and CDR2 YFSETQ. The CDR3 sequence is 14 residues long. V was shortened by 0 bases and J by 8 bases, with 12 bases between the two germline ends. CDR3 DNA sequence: TGCGCCAGCAGCTTGGAAGGCTCGGGAGACACCATATATTTT. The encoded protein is CASSLEGSGDTIYF.